The clone carrying this TCR beta chain was seen many times. The data are from a study of early T cells in non-severe SARS-CoV-2 infection. This CDR3 has 17 amino acids. The germline gives CDR1 SNHLY, CDR2 FYNNEI. Germline trimming cut 0 bases from V and 7 bases from J; bases unmatched to any gene: 8. In TCRdb, the 5' RACE reads were re-called with MiXCR into one record per CDR3 protein. The sample has tens of thousands of distinct CDR3 sequences, roughly 10% seen once; the top ten hold roughly 5.5%. The source is an adult who was a healthcare worker with PCR-confirmed SARS-CoV-2 infection or an uninfected control (not recorded which). The chain has TRBV2 and TRBJ2-1; 11 bases match TRBD2. This sample comprised whole blood, obtained at baseline. The CDR3 DNA is TGTGCCAGCAGTGAAGCGCGGCTAGCGGGGGGTGGTAATGAGCAGTTCTTC. Encoded protein: CASSEARLAGGGNEQFF.